A selection of T cell receptor beta chains follows, all from one sample in a study of Tregs in tolerant kidney transplant recipients. Clones were read by immunoSEQ multiplex PCR, and TCRdb kept only the in-frame ones, dropping some. Of roughly 86,000 clones in the sample, 80% to 95% were seen once. Sequences were derived from CD4+ T cells from blood (PBMCs), sampled 12 months after the transplant. The receptor set was obtained from a human patient who received a combined kidney and bone marrow transplant. These T cells may partly come from the graft donor. Each CDR3 is given with its conserved first and last residue. D genes are given only for firm matches. The size entry is marked missing in some rows and otherwise reads once, few, many or a size class.

.,TRBJ1-6,TRBD1,TRBV7-2,TGTGCCAGCAGCTTAATGGGACAGCATTCACCCCTCCACTTT,CASSLMGQHSPLHF
.,TRBJ2-7,TRBD1,TRBV30,TGTGCCTGGAGCTTAGGACAGGGGGCTCACGAGCAGTACTTC,CAWSLGQGAHEQYF
few,TRBJ1-1,.,TRBV10-3,TGTGCCATCTTGGACAGCTTAGGGACTGAAGCTTTCTTT,CAILDSLGTEAFF
.,TRBJ1-1,.,TRBV4-2,TGTGCCAGCAGCCAAAGGGGGGGAATGAACACTGAAGCTTTCTTT,CASSQRGGMNTEAFF
few,TRBJ1-3,.,TRBV19,TGTGCCAGTAGCCTCTCTGGAAACACCATATATTTT,CASSLSGNTIYF
.,TRBJ2-2,.,TRBV19,TGTGCCAGTAGTACCCAGGCCAACACCGGGGAGCTGTTTTTT,CASSTQANTGELFF
.,TRBJ2-7,TRBD2,TRBV18,TGTGCCAGCTCATCGGGACTATCCCCCTACGAGCAGTACTTC,CASSSGLSPYEQYF
.,TRBJ2-7,TRBD2,TRBV11-3,TGTGCCAGCAGCTCCCGGGGGGGTAGCGGGATGGTCGAGCAGTACTTC,CASSSRGGSGMVEQYF
.,TRBJ1-5,.,TRBV28,TGTGCCAGCGGACGGGGTAGCAATCAGCCCCAGCATTTT,CASGRGSNQPQHF
once,TRBJ1-1,.,TRBV4-1,TGCGCCAGCAGCCAAGGCAGGGAGAACACTGAAGCTTTCTTT,CASSQGRENTEAFF
.,TRBJ2-7,.,TRBV5-1,TGCGCCAGCAGCTTTTACCAGGGGACATCCTACGAGCAGTACTTC,CASSFYQGTSYEQYF
.,TRBJ2-1,.,TRBV29-1,TGCAGCGTTCGGCAGGGTTCCTACAATGAGCAGTTCTTC,CSVRQGSYNEQFF
.,TRBJ2-5,.,TRBV5-1,TGCGCCAGCAGCTTAGTAGCGGAAGAGACCCAGTACTTC,CASSLVAEETQYF
.,TRBJ1-2,.,TRBV19,TGTGCCAGTAGTATAGATCGGGTGGGTGGCTACACCTTC,CASSIDRVGGYTF
.,TRBJ2-3,.,TRBV4-1,TGCGCCAGCAGCACCCCACATTCAGTGGCAGATACGCAGTATTTT,CASSTPHSVADTQYF
.,TRBJ2-3,TRBD1,TRBV4-1,TGCGCCAGCAGCCAAACCCCCGGACAGGCCCAAAGCACAGATACGCAGTATTTT,CASSQTPGQAQSTDTQYF
.,TRBJ2-1,TRBD2,TRBV4-3,TGCGCCAGCAGCCAATCGGGACTAGCGGGACCATCCAATGAGCAGTTCTTC,CASSQSGLAGPSNEQFF
.,TRBJ1-5,TRBD1,TRBV5-1,TGCGCCAGCAGCTTACCAAACGGGACAGGGTCTCCTTATAGCAATCAGCCCCAGCATTTT,CASSLPNGTGSPYSNQPQHF
.,TRBJ2-7,.,TRBV5-1,TGCGCCAGCAGTTCCTACCAGGGAATGCCCTACGAGCAGTACTTC,CASSSYQGMPYEQYF
.,TRBJ1-6,.,TRBV5-1,TGCGCCAGCAGCTTGGACAGCTTTTATTCACCCCTCCACTTT,CASSLDSFYSPLHF
once,TRBJ2-7,TRBD1,TRBV7-8,TGTGCCACGGCACAGGGGGCGCTTTACGAGCAGTACTTC,CATAQGALYEQYF
.,TRBJ1-1,.,TRBV11-2,TGTGCCAGCAGCTTTGGGAAGGGGATGAACACTGAAGCTTTCTTT,CASSFGKGMNTEAFF
once,TRBJ1-1,.,TRBV5-1,TGCGCCAGCAGCTTGGGCGAGGGAACCGGAGCTTTCTTT,CASSLGEGTGAFF
once,TRBJ1-1,.,TRBV18,TGTGCCAGCTCACCAATGCCCGGGGGGGTTGGCTCTGAAGCTTTCTTT,CASSPMPGGVGSEAFF
.,TRBJ2-7,.,TRBV7-2,TGTGCCAGCAGCTTAACGGGGACAAGCTCCTACGAGCAGTACTTC,CASSLTGTSSYEQYF
.,TRBJ2-3,TRBD2,TRBV5-4,TGTGCCAGCAGCTTTAGCGGGAGGGGCCCAGATACGCAGTATTTT,CASSFSGRGPDTQYF
.,TRBJ1-2,TRBD1,TRBV9,TGTGCCAGCAGCGGACGATTGGACAGGATCTATGGCTACACCTTC,CASSGRLDRIYGYTF
.,TRBJ1-1,.,TRBV6-5,TGTGCCAGCTTCATAATTAGGGGCACTGAAGCTTTCTTT,CASFIIRGTEAFF
.,TRBJ2-7,.,TRBV7-2,TGTGCCAGCAGCTTAGGGCGGATCTACGAGCAGTACTTC,CASSLGRIYEQYF
once,TRBJ2-4,TRBD2,TRBV15,TGTGCCACCAGTTGGGACTACCTATTAGGCCCGACGGAAAACATTCAGTACTTC,CATSWDYLLGPTENIQYF
.,TRBJ1-1,TRBD1,TRBV5-4,TGTGCCAGCAGCCTGGGCGGACAGGGAGGGACTGAAGCTTTCTTT,CASSLGGQGGTEAFF
once,TRBJ2-1,.,TRBV16,TGTGCCAGCAGCCAACAACTTCGACTCTCATACAATGAGCAGTTCTTC,CASSQQLRLSYNEQFF
.,TRBJ2-7,TRBD1,TRBV7-2,TGTGCCAGCAGCGCCCGACAGGGGAGGACCTACGAGCAGTACTTC,CASSARQGRTYEQYF
.,TRBJ1-6,.,TRBV5-1,TGCGCCAGCAGCTTGAACAGCTATAATTCCCCCCTCCACTTT,CASSLNSYNSPLHF
.,TRBJ2-7,TRBD1,TRBV7-9,TGTGCCAGCAGCTTGGGACAGGGCTGGGAGCAGTACTTC,CASSLGQGWEQYF
.,TRBJ2-7,TRBD2,TRBV7-2,TGTGCCAGCAGCGCCCCGGGACTAGCGTCCTACGAGCAGTACTTC,CASSAPGLASYEQYF
.,TRBJ2-3,TRBD2,TRBV6-6,TGTGCCAGCACCTTCCTAGCGGGGGGGGAGAGTACGCAGTATTTT,CASTFLAGGESTQYF
.,TRBJ1-2,.,TRBV14,TGTGCCAGCAGCCAAGCAGTGTATGGCTACACCTTC,CASSQAVYGYTF
once,TRBJ2-2,TRBD1,TRBV5-4,TGTGCCAGCAGCCGAAAGGACAGGATGAGGACCGGGGAGCTGTTTTTT,CASSRKDRMRTGELFF